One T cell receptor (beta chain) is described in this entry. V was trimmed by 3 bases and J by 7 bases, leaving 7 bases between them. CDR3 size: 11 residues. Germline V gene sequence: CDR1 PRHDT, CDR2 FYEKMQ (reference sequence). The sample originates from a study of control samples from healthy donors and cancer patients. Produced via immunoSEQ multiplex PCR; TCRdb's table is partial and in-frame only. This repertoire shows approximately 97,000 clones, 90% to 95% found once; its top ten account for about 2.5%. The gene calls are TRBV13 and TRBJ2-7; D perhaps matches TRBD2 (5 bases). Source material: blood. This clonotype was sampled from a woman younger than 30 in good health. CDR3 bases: TGTGCCAGCAGCTTCTCGGGGGAGCAGTACTTC. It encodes CASSFSGEQYF.